These T cell receptor beta chains were read from a single sample in a study of CD8 T cells in Susac syndrome. Each CDR3 protein is one row after TCRdb ran MiXCR on the immunoSEQ multiplex PCR reads. The sample includes 140,000 or so distinct CDR3 sequences, approximately 93% of them seen just once. Sequencing was done on a sample of CD4+ T cells from PBMCs. These receptors originate from a human donor in good health. CDR3s include the opening cysteine and the closing phenylalanine or tryptophan. The D gene is left open where the match is weak. Not all rows give a size; the values are once, few, many and, for expanded clones, a class.

TRBJ2-1 TRBV20-1 . . CSAMGILSSNEQFF TGCAGTGCTATGGGGATCCTATCTTCCAATGAGCAGTTCTTC
TRBJ1-4 TRBV2 . . CASSVARAEKLFF TGTGCCAGCAGTGTAGCGCGGGCAGAAAAACTGTTTTTT
TRBJ1-1 TRBV5-1 TRBD1 . CASSLDGQGNTEAFF TGCGCCAGCAGCTTGGACGGACAGGGCAACACTGAAGCTTTCTTT
TRBJ2-4 TRBV5-1 . . CASSLEVGNIQYF TGCGCCAGCAGCTTGGAAGTGGGAAACATTCAGTACTTC
TRBJ2-3 TRBV5-1 . . CASSRPRDTQYF TGCGCCAGCAGCCGTCCCCGGGATACGCAGTATTTT
TRBJ1-5 TRBV15 . . CATSRAGFQPQHF TGTGCCACCAGCAGGGCAGGGTTTCAGCCCCAGCATTTT
TRBJ1-1 TRBV5-4 . once CASSPKSAGNTEAFF TGTGCCAGCAGCCCCAAAAGTGCAGGGAACACTGAAGCTTTCTTT
TRBJ2-7 TRBV5-8 TRBD1 . CASSRGVGQGWYEQYF TGTGCCAGCAGCCGAGGTGTGGGACAGGGATGGTACGAGCAGTACTTC
TRBJ2-1 TRBV29-1 TRBD1 . CSGAGQGGNEQFF TGCAGCGGGGCGGGACAGGGTGGCAATGAGCAGTTCTTC
TRBJ2-2 TRBV7-2 . . CASSYRTGELFF TGTGCCAGCAGTTACCGGACCGGGGAGCTGTTTTTT
TRBJ1-1 TRBV20-1 . . CSAVGQTEAFF TGCAGTGCTGTCGGTCAAACTGAAGCTTTCTTT
TRBJ2-7 TRBV9 . . CASSVGLDGSYEQYF TGTGCCAGCAGCGTAGGCCTGGACGGCTCCTACGAGCAGTACTTC
TRBJ2-2 TRBV27 . . CASSLSLTGELFF TGTGCCAGCAGTTTATCGCTCACCGGGGAGCTGTTTTTT
TRBJ2-3 TRBV27 TRBD2 . CATRWLAGTDTQYF TGTGCCACAAGGTGGCTAGCGGGCACAGATACGCAGTATTTT
TRBJ2-7 TRBV5-4 TRBD2 . CASSWGTSGMGTQYF TGTGCCAGCAGCTGGGGGACTAGCGGAATGGGGACGCAGTACTTC
TRBJ2-7 TRBV28 . . CASRLGHHVGEQYF TGTGCCAGCCGACTTGGGCACCACGTAGGCGAGCAGTACTTC
TRBJ1-4 TRBV7-9 . . CASSLGPTAEKLFF TGTGCCAGCAGCTTAGGACCTACGGCGGAAAAACTGTTTTTT
TRBJ2-1 TRBV19 TRBD2 . CASSIDRLAGISRNEQFF TGTGCCAGTAGTATAGATCGGCTAGCGGGGATATCAAGGAATGAGCAGTTCTTC
TRBJ2-7 TRBV6-2/TRBV6-3 . . CASSFPTSSYEQYF TGTGCCAGCAGTTTCCCGACGTCGTCCTACGAGCAGTACTTC
TRBJ2-4 TRBV3-1 TRBD2 . CASSQDPLAGGPKNIQYF TGTGCCAGCAGCCAAGATCCCCTAGCGGGAGGGCCAAAAAACATTCAGTACTTC
TRBJ1-2 TRBV20-1 . . CSARGAGAYGYTF TGCAGTGCTAGGGGGGCCGGGGCCTATGGCTACACCTTC
TRBJ2-1 TRBV2 TRBD2 . CASRAPAASGRQEQFF TGTGCCAGTAGAGCTCCGGCGGCTAGCGGGAGGCAAGAGCAGTTCTTC
TRBJ1-1 TRBV30 TRBD1 . CAQRGQLNTEAFF TGTGCCCAGAGGGGGCAACTGAACACTGAAGCTTTCTTT
TRBJ2-5 TRBV5-1 . . CASSLAGRTDETQYF TGCGCCAGCAGCTTGGCAGGGAGGACTGATGAGACCCAGTACTTC
TRBJ2-3 TRBV20-1 TRBD2 . CSARPSGKGTDTQYF TGCAGTGCTAGACCTAGCGGGAAGGGGACAGATACGCAGTATTTT
TRBJ2-2 TRBV12-3/TRBV12-4 TRBD2 once CASSWGSGRSGELFF TGTGCCAGCAGTTGGGGTAGCGGGCGTAGCGGGGAGCTGTTTTTT
TRBJ2-2 TRBV9 . . CASSPLRDGRIGELFF TGTGCCAGCAGCCCCTTACGAGACGGGAGAATCGGGGAGCTGTTTTTT
TRBJ1-2 TRBV20-1 . . CSASGGRESGGYTF TGCAGTGCCAGTGGAGGGCGAGAATCGGGGGGCTACACCTTC
TRBJ2-5 TRBV6-5 . . CASSLRGASQETQYF TGTGCCAGCAGCCTCCGGGGAGCCTCTCAAGAGACCCAGTACTTC
TRBJ2-2 TRBV12-3/TRBV12-4 TRBD1 . CASSPLEGQKNTGELFF TGTGCCAGCAGTCCACTCGAGGGACAGAAGAACACCGGGGAGCTGTTTTTT
TRBJ2-7 TRBV24-1 . . CATSRDPRSYEQYF TGTGCCACCAGCAGAGATCCCCGATCCTACGAGCAGTACTTC
TRBJ2-5 TRBV2 . . CASSEAPRSDGETQYF TGTGCCAGCAGTGAAGCCCCAAGGTCTGATGGAGAGACCCAGTACTTC
TRBJ2-1 TRBV20-1 TRBD2 . CSAATSGRDNEQFF TGCAGTGCCGCGACTAGCGGGAGGGATAATGAGCAGTTCTTC
TRBJ2-1 TRBV27 TRBD2 . CASSPRASGRYEQFF TGTGCCAGCAGTCCCCGGGCTAGCGGGAGATATGAGCAGTTCTTC
TRBJ1-3 TRBV5-1 TRBD1 . CASSNDRGRNSGNTIYF TGCGCCAGCTCGAACGACAGGGGCCGCAATTCTGGAAACACCATATATTTT
TRBJ2-2 TRBV7-9 . . CASSPWRDSTGELFF TGTGCCAGCAGCCCCTGGAGGGATAGTACCGGGGAGCTGTTTTTT
TRBJ2-5 TRBV6-6 TRBD1 . CASRGQAQETQYF TGTGCCAGCAGGGGACAGGCCCAAGAGACCCAGTACTTC
TRBJ2-7 TRBV6-5 . . CASSYSFAETYEQYF TGTGCCAGCAGTTACTCTTTTGCGGAGACCTACGAGCAGTACTTC
TRBJ2-7 TRBV9 . . CASSVDPGRTYEQYF TGTGCCAGCAGCGTAGATCCGGGAAGAACCTACGAGCAGTACTTC
TRBJ2-6 TRBV19 . . CASRAQNSGANVLTF TGTGCCAGTAGGGCACAAAACTCTGGGGCCAACGTCCTGACTTTC
TRBJ2-1 TRBV5-1 TRBD2 . CASRRTSSTGGEQFF TGCGCCAGCAGACGGACTAGCTCCACGGGGGGTGAGCAGTTCTTC
TRBJ2-1 TRBV28 . . CASRRQGGIVDEQFF TGTGCCAGCAGAAGACAGGGAGGAATAGTCGATGAGCAGTTCTTC
TRBJ2-3 TRBV5-1 TRBD1 once CASGTDSTDTQYF TGCGCCAGCGGGACAGATAGCACAGATACGCAGTATTTT
TRBJ1-2 TRBV5-6 . . CASSWIYGYTF TGTGCCAGCAGTTGGATATATGGCTACACCTTC
TRBJ1-3 TRBV10-3 . . CAISDAGARAEF TGTGCCATCAGTGATGCAGGGGCCCGGGCGGAATTT
TRBJ2-1 TRBV3-1 TRBD1 . CASSQVRGLNEQFF TGTGCCAGCAGCCAAGTGAGGGGGCTCAATGAGCAGTTCTTC
TRBJ1-1 TRBV7-6 . . CASSLSGSANTEAFF TGTGCCAGCAGCCTATCTGGCAGTGCAAACACTGAAGCTTTCTTT